This T cell receptor beta chain was captured in a study of blood T cell repertoires in COVID-19. Study members were between roughly 18 and 89 years old and lived in 25 or so US regions. Which cohort a participant joined came from the clinical history participants gave. Germline V lookup: CDR1 ENHRY, CDR2 SYGVKD. V gave up 7 bases and J gave up 1 base, with 13 bases separating them. There are 14 residues in the CDR3. Authors' analysis steps: Amplification with reference gene primers provided the estimates of nucleated cell counts. TCRdb keeps only in-frame clones here, not all; method: immunoSEQ multiplex PCR. Clone size and the V and J calls come from that table; the DNA yielded D and trimming. The table lists around 220,000 clones, 87% of them singletons.

The V call is TRBV10-3, the J call TRBJ1-1; maybe TRBD1 (6 bases). The material sequenced was PBMCs or T cells enriched from blood (not recorded which). The sequence came from a young woman with acute COVID-19. The CDR3 here is CAIKKQGRNTEAFF. As DNA, the CDR3 is TGTGCCATCAAAAAACAGGGAAGGAACACTGAAGCTTTCTTT.